Shown below are 5 T cell receptor beta chains from a single sample sequenced in a study of OX40 agonist ivuxolimab in advanced cancers. The repertoire was sequenced with immunoSEQ multiplex PCR; TCRdb's copy has only in-frame clones and lacks some. The sample lists 57,000 or so clones; about 88% were seen once. The sample was CD4+ or CD8+ T cells sorted from blood, taken in a trial of the OX40 agonist ivuxolimab. The receptors were sampled from an adult with an advanced solid tumor such as melanoma, head and neck, liver or kidney cancer.

This clone was seen only once. V gene TRBV7-8 combines with J gene TRBJ1-3, with a tentative D call TRBD1 (6 bases). The CDR3 is made up of 15 amino acids. CDR1 and CDR2 (germline): SGHVS, FQNEAQ. V lost 3 bases to trimming and J lost 3 bases, with 12 bases between them. For the CDR3, the DNA is TGTGCCAGCAGCTTGGGAGGGGGAGTTGGAAACACCATATATTTT. It is translated as CASSLGGGVGNTIYF.

This clone came up once. This sequence joins TRBV6-1 and TRBJ1-1; D is perhaps TRBD1 (5 bases). V was shortened by 5 bases and J by 3 bases, with 10 bases between the two germline ends. CDR3 size: 13 residues. Germline values: CDR1 MNHNS, CDR2 SASEGT. CDR3 protein: CASSLGPYTEAFF. The CDR3 region has the DNA TGTGCCAGCAGTCTGGGACCCTACACTGAAGCTTTCTTT.

This sequence joins TRBV15 and TRBJ1-4; D gene uncertain. The CDR3 covers 15 residues. Germline-derived CDR1 and CDR2 are LNHNV and YYDKDF (reference sequence). Trimming took off 3 bases at V and 8 bases at J, with 16 bases between the two ends. The CDR3 DNA is TGTGCCACCAGCAGGGCAGGCGGGCCCGGGGAAAAACTGTTTTTT. Its protein is CATSRAGGPGEKLFF.

V usage is TRBV7-2 and J usage is TRBJ2-2, with a tentative D call TRBD1 (6 bases). CDR1 is SGHTA, CDR2 FQGNSA, per germline. Trimming stripped 5 bases from V and 5 bases from J, with 15 bases between. This CDR3 is 15 amino acids long. This chain's CDR3 is CASSASGTFTGELFF. The CDR3 DNA is TGTGCCAGCAGCGCCTCCGGGACATTTACCGGGGAGCTGTTTTTT.

The chain couples TRBV7-9 to TRBJ1-1; no firm D call. Trimming removed 2 bases at V and 3 bases at J, with 10 bases between. The CDR3 has 14 residues. Germline V gives CDR1 SEHNR, CDR2 FQNEAQ (reference sequence). CDR3 region: CASSLFAGDTEAFF. CDR3 nucleotides: TGTGCCAGCAGCTTATTCGCCGGGGACACTGAAGCTTTCTTT. Combining the CDR3 with reference TRBV7-9 and TRBJ1-1 gives the whole variable domain DTGVSQNPRHKITKRGQNVTFRCDPISEHNRLYWYRQTLGQGPEFLTYFQNEAQLEKSRLLSDRFSAERPKGSFSTLEIQRTEQGDSAMYLCASSLFAGDTEAFFGQGTRLTVV.